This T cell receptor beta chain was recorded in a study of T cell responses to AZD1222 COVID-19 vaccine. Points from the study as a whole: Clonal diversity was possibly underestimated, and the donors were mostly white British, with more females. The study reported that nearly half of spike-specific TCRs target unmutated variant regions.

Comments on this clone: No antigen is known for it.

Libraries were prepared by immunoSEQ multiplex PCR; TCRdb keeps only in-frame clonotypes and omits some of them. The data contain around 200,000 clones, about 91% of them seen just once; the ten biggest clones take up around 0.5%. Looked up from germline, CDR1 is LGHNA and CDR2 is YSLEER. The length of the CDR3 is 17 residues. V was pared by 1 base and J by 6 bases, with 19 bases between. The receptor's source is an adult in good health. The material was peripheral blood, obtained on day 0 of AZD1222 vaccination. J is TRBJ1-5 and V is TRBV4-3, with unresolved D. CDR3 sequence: CASSQVLEGMGIQPQHF. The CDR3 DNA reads TGCGCCAGCAGCCAAGTATTGGAAGGGATGGGGATTCAGCCCCAGCATTTT.